This TCR beta chain derives from a study of CD8+ T cells in alopecia areata. In the study overall: Tofacitinib lasted 6 to 18 months, then 6 months off drug. General study findings and limits: Lesional scalp displayed greater clonality than normal scalp, most notably in alopecia totalis/universalis. TCR sharing was clearer in mice than between patients, perhaps partly owing to patient HLA diversity.

In the case of this clone: Its cognate antigen is unknown.

After isolation, RNA underwent reverse transcription to generate cDNA as the sequencing template. Sequencing used immunoSEQ multiplex PCR; TCRdb keeps in-frame clones, though not all of them. In the table there are 150,000 or so clones, around 55% of which are singletons. This CDR3 region has 14 residues. Germline V gene sequence: CDR1 GTSNPN, CDR2 SVGIG (reference sequence). V was cut by 4 bases and J by 3 bases, with 15 bases left in between. V gene TRBV30 combines with J gene TRBJ2-5; D tentatively fits TRBD1 or TRBD2 (7 bases each). Source: CD8+ T cells sorted from blood, taken at week 0. The source of this sequence is a human donor with alopecia areata. CDR3 in amino acids: CAWTETGREETQYF. The CDR3 DNA is TGTGCCTGGACTGAGACAGGGAGGGAAGAGACCCAGTACTTC.